The T cell receptor beta chain described here comes from a study of vaccination and CD4 T cells after COVID-19 (dated by TCRdb to between 2022 and 2023). Regarding the study in general: Convalescent patients had a positive SARS-CoV-2 result on nasal swab PCR, and of these patients, about ten had mild disease and one had severe disease. Six males and four females were included in the convalescent cohort, with two Hispanic individuals, seven Caucasians, two Asians and one multiracial person represented. Two doses of either the Pfizer-BioNTech BNT162b2 vaccine (n=8) or the Moderna mRNA-1273 vaccine (n=2) were administered to participants. Post-COVID blood samples were collected from convalescent patients a median of about 92 days after diagnosis, with a range of roughly 30 to 170 days. Post-vaccine blood samples were collected a median of approximately 68 days after the second vaccine dose, ranging from about 12 to 241 days. For stimulating the cultures, overlapping spike peptide pools were used, derived from SARS-CoV-2 as well as from the common cold coronaviruses HCoV-NL63, HCoV-OC43 and HCoV-229E. Control cultures received a CEFX viral epitope pool as the positive control, an HIV-1 Nef peptide pool as the negative control, or no peptide. The spike-specific CD4+ TCR repertoire was compared before and after mRNA vaccination in approximately ten COVID-19 convalescent patients and a few infection-naive healthy vaccine recipients.

In light of the paper, this sample's treatment or condition label describes: roughly ten-day PBMC culture with coronavirus spike peptide pools or control peptides (ViraFEST assay). To expand antigen-specific T cells with peptide pools and then pick out the expanded clonotypes through TCR sequencing, the study relied on the ViraFEST assay. The convalescent patients' positive SARS-CoV-2 PCR tests were from March to December 2020, which was before the Alpha, Beta and Delta variants emerged in the United States. Each well held around 2 million PBMCs cultured with around 10 ug/ml peptide pools in IMDM containing approximately 5% human AB serum and around 9 IU/ml IL-2. On days 3 and 7, half of the culture medium was replaced with fresh IL-2-containing medium. After approximately 11 days of culture, CD4+ T cells were isolated by negative selection with the EasySep CD4+ T cell isolation kit. Ficoll-Paque Plus gradient centrifugation was used to isolate PBMCs from whole blood, and the isolated PBMCs were then either used fresh or cryopreserved at -140C. In general, triplicate wells were set up for every culture condition.

The count of this clonotype is one. The antigen it recognizes is unknown. No much larger clone exists at a distance of one base, and base qualities are not known. A lone read gives weak evidence. Points the paper makes about the study in general: Nearly all vaccine-specific clones in convalescent patients (304 of 307) were mono-reactive for SARS-CoV-2 spike rather than cross-reactive with common cold coronaviruses. In convalescent patients, a median roughly 87% of post-vaccine SARS-CoV-2-reactive clones were detected only after vaccination, suggesting vaccine-specific priming. Relatively few convalescent patients were included in the study, and early timepoints after natural infection were not analyzed. Although the median number of SARS-CoV-2-reactive clonotypes went up from more than 20 after infection to 38 after vaccination, the increase was not significant.

CDR1 and CDR2, per the germline V gene (reference sequence), are SEHNR and FQNEAQ. V is pared back by 4 bases and J by 0 bases, with 13 bases lying between the germline termini. Including cysteine and phenylalanine, the CDR3 has 15 amino acids. Left in the record is the CDR3 DNA by itself, 45 bases read in frame from the first base. Libraries were constructed by PCR. DNA from cultured CD4+ T cells underwent TCR sequencing with the Oncomine TCR Beta short-read assay at the Johns Hopkins FTIC core. The QIAamp micro DNA kit was used to extract genomic DNA from the cultured CD4+ T cells. Oncomine TCR Beta libraries from cultured CD4+ T cells were pooled with unique dual indexes and sequenced on an Illumina iSeq 100. In the original analysis: Non-productive sequences were filtered out, and CDR3s that did not start with C, did not end with F or W, or were shorter than 7 amino acids were discarded. The MANAFEST web application was used to identify antigen-specific clonotypes by comparing peptide-stimulated wells against reference wells and other culture wells. For a clone to be called positive, the clone needed an FDR below 0.05, an odds ratio above 5, and a productive frequency above 0.1% in at least two of three replicate wells. A clonotype was classed as cross-reactive if the clonotype showed significant expansion both in SARS-CoV-2 spike wells and in at least one common cold coronavirus spike condition. Levenshtein distances (stringdist) and unrooted phylogenetic trees (ape) in R version 3.6.1 were used to assess CDR3 homology. TCRdb itself trimmed the public reads at Q25 with fastp, ran MiXCR and retained productive beta chains. Records with the same CDR3 protein are collapsed into one entry carrying the most frequent genes and DNA. The V and J calls follow TCRdb's processing rather than the paper's. The sample records about 16,000 distinct CDR3 sequences, nearly 55% of which are singletons. The leading ten clones occupy 20% of the sample.

The chain couples TRBV7-9 to TRBJ2-7; a confident D gene designation cannot be given. Sequences were derived from CD4+ T cells from blood, cultured in vitro, sampled before SARS-CoV-2 vaccination. This clonotype originated in a human donor who had recovered from COVID-19. The nucleotide sequence reads TGTGCCAGCAGCTCTCGCAGCGCAAACTCCTACGAGCAGTACTTC. This is translated as CASSSRSANSYEQYF.